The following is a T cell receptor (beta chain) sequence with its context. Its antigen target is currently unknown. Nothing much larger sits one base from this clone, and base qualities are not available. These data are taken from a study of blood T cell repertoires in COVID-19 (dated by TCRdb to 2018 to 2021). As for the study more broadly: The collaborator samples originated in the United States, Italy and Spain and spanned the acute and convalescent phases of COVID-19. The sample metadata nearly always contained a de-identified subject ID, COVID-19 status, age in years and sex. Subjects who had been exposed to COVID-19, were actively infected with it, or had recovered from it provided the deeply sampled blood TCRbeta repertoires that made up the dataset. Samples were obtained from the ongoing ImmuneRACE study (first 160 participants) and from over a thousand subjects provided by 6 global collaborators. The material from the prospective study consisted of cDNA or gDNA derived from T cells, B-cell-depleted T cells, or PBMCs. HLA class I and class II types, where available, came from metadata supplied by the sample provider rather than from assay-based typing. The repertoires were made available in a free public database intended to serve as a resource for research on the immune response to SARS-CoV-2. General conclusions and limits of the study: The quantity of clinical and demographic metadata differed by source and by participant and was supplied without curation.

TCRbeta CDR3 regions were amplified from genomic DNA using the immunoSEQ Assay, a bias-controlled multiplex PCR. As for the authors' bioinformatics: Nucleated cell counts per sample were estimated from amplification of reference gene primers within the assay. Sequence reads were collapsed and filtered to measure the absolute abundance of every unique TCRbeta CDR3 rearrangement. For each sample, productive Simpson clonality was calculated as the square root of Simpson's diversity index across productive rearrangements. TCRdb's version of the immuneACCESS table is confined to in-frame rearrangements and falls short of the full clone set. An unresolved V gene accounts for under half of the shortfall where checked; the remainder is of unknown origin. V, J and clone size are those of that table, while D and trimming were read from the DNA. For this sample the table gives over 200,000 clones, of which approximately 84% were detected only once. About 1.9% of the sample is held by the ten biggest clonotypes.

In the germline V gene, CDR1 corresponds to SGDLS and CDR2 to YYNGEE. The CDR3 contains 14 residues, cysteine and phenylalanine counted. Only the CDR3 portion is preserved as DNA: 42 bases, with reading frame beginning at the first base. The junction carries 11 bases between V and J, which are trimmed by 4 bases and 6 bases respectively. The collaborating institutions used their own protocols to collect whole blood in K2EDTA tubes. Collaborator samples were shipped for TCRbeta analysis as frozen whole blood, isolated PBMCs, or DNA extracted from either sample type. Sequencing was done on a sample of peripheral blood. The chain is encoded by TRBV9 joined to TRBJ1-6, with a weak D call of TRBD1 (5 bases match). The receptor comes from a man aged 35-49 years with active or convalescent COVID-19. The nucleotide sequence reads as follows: TGTGCCAGCAGCCCGACAGATTTTAATTCACCCCTCCACTTT. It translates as CASSPTDFNSPLHF.